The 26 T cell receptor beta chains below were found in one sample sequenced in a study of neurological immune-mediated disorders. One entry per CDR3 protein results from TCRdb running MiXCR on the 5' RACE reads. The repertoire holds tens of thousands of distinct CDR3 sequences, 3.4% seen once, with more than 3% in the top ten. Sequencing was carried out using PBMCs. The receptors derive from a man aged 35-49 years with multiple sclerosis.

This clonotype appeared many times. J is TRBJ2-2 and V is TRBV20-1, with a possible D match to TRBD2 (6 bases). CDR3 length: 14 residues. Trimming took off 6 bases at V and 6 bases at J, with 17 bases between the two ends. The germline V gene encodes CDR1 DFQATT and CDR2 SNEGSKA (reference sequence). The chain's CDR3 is CSARGWSRAGELFF. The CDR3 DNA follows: TGCAGTGCCCGGGGGTGGAGCAGGGCCGGGGAGCTGTTTTTT.

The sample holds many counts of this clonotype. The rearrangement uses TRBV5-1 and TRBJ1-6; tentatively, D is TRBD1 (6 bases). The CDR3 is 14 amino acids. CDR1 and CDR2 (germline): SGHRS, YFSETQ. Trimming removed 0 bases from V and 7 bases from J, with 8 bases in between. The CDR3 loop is CASSLGQGNSPLHF. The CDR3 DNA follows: TGCGCCAGCAGCTTGGGGCAGGGGAATTCACCCCTCCACTTT.

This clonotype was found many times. CDR3 region: CASSLTRQPPDTQYF. In DNA form, the CDR3 reads TGTGCCAGCAGCTTAACGCGACAGCCCCCAGATACGCAGTATTTT. This chain uses TRBV7-3 with TRBJ2-3; possibly TRBD1 for D (5 bases). V gave up 0 bases and J gave up 4 bases, with 11 bases separating them. Germline lookup yields CDR1 SGHTA and CDR2 FQGTGA. The CDR3 extends over 15 amino acids.

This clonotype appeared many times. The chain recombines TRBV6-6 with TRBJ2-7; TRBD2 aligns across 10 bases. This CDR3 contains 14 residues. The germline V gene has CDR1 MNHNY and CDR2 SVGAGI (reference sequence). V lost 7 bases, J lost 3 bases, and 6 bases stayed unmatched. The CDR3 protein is CASTDIAGGYEQYF. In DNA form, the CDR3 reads TGTGCCAGCACTGACATAGCGGGAGGCTACGAGCAGTACTTC.

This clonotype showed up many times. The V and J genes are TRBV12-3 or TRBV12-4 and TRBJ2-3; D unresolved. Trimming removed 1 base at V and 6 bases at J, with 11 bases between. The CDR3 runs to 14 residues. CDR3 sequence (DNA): TGTGCCAGCAGTTTAGTGCAGGCGTGGGATACGCAGTATTTT. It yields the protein CASSLVQAWDTQYF.

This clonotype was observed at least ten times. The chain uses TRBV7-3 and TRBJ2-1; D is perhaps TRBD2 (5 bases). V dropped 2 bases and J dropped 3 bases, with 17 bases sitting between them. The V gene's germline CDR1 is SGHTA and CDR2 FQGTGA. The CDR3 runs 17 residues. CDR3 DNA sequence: TGTGCCAGCAGCTTAGTCGCGAGGGCCCCAATCTACAATGAGCAGTTCTTC. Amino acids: CASSLVARAPIYNEQFF.

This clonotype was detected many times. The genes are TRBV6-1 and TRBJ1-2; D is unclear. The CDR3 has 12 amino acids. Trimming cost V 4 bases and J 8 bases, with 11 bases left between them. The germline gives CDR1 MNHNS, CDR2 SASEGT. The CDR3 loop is CASSAEMTGYTF. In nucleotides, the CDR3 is TGTGCCAGCAGTGCGGAGATGACGGGCTACACCTTC.

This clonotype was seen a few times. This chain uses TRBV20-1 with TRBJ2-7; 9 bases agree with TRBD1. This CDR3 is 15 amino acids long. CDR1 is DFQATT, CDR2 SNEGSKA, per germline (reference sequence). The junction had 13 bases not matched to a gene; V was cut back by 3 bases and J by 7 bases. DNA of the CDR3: TGCAGTGCTAGGCTCTTGGACAGGGGAGACAAAGAGCAGTACTTC. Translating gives CSARLLDRGDKEQYF.

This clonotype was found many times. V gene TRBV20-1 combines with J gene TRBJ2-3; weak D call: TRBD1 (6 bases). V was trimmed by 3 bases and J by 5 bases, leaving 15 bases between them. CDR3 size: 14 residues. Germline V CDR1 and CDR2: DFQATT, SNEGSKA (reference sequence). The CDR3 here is CSARRPGAQDTQYF. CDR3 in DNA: TGCAGTGCTAGGAGGCCAGGGGCTCAAGATACGCAGTATTTT.

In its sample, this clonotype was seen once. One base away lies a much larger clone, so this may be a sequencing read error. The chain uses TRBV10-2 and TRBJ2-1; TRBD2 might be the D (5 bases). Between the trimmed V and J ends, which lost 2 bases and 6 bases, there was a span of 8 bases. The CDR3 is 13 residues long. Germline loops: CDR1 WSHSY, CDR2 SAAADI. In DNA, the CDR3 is TGCGCCAGCAGTGAGCCTAGCTCCAATGAGCAGTTCTTC. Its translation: CASSEPSSNEQFF.

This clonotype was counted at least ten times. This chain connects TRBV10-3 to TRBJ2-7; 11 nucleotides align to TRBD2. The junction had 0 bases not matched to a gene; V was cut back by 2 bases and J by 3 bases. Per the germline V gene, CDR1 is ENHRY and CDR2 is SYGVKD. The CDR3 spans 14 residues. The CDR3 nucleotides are TGTGCCATCAGTGAGGGGACTAGCGGCTACGAGCAGTACTTC. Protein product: CAISEGTSGYEQYF.

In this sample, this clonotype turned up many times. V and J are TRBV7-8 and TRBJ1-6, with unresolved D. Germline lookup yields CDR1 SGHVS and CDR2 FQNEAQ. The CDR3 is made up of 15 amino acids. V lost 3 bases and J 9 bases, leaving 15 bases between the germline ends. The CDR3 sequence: CASSFEPVLRSPLHF. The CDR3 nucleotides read TGTGCCAGCAGCTTCGAACCAGTGCTACGTTCACCCCTCCACTTT. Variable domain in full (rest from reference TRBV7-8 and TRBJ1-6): GAGVSQSPRYKVAKRGQDVALRCDPISGHVSLFWYQQALGQGPEFLTYFQNEAQLDKSGLPSDRFFAERPEGSVSTLKIQRTQQEDSAVYLCASSFEPVLRSPLHFGNGTRLTVT.

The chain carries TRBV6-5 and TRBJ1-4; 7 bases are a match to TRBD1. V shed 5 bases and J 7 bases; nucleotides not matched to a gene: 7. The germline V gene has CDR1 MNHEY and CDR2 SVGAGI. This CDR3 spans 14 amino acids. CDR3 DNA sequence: TGTGCCAGCAGTCCGGGGACAGTGGCTGAAAAACTGTTTTTT. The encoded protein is CASSPGTVAEKLFF.

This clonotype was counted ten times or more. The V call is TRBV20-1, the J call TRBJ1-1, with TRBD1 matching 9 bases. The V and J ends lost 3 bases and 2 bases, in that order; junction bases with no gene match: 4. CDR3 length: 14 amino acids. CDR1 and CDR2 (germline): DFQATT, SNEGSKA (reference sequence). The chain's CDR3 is CSARDRGLNTEAFF. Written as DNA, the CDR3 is TGCAGTGCTAGGGACAGGGGCCTTAACACTGAAGCTTTCTTT.

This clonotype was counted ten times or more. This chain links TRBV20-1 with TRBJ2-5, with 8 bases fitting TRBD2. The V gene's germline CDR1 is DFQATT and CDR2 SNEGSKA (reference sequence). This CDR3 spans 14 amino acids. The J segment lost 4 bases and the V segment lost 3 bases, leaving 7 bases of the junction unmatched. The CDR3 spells CSASPGGPRETQYF. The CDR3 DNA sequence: TGCAGTGCTAGCCCGGGGGGGCCGAGAGAGACCCAGTACTTC.

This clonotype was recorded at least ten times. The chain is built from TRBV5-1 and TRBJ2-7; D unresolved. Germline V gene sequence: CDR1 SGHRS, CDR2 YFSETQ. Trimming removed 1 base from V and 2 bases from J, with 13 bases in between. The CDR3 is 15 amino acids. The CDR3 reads CASSLLPGHTYEQYF. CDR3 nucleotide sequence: TGCGCCAGCAGCTTGTTACCGGGTCACACCTACGAGCAGTACTTC.

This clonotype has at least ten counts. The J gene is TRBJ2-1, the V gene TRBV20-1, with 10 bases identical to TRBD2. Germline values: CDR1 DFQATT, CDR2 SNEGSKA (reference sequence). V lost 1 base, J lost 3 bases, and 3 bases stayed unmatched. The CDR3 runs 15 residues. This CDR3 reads CSARGASGSYNEQFF. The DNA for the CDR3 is TGCAGTGCTAGAGGGGCTAGCGGGAGCTACAATGAGCAGTTCTTC.

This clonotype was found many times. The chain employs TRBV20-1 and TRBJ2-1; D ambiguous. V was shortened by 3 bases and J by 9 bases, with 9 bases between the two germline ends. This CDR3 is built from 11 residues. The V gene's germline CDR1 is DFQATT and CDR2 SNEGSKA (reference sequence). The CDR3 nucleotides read TGCAGTGCTAGGACCTTGGGTGAGCAGTTCTTC. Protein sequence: CSARTLGEQFF.

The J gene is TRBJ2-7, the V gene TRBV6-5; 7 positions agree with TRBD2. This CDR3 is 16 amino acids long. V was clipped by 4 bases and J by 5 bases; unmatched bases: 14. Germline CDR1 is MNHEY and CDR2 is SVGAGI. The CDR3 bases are TGTGCCAGCAGTTTCCATCTGACTAGCTGGGTACACGAGCAGTACTTC. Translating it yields CASSFHLTSWVHEQYF.

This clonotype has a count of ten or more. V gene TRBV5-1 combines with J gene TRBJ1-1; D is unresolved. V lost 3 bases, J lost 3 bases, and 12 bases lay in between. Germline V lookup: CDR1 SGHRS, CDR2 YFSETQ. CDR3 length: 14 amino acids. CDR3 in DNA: TGCGCCAGCAGCTCGGAAACGGGTTACACTGAAGCTTTCTTT. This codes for CASSSETGYTEAFF.

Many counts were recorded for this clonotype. The CDR3 nucleotides read TGCAGTGCCAAACTGGCAGGGGAAAATCAGCCCCAGCATTTT. Translated: CSAKLAGENQPQHF. This chain joins TRBV20-1 and TRBJ1-5, with D possibly being TRBD1 (6 bases). The CDR3 extends over 14 amino acids. CDR1 is DFQATT and CDR2 is SNEGSKA in the germline V gene (reference sequence). V lost 6 bases and J lost 4, with 16 bases in between.

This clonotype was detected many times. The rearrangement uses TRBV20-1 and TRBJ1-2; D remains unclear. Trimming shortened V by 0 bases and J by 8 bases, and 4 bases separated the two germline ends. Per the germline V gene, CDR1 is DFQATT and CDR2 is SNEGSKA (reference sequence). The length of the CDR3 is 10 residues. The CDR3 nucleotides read TGCAGTGCTAGAGATCTCGGCTACACCTTC. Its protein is CSARDLGYTF.

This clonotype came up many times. CDR3 sequence reads: CASSAQGGPQHF. CDR3 DNA: TGTGCCAGCAGCGCCCAGGGGGGGCCCCAGCATTTT. The chain has TRBV9 and TRBJ1-5; TRBD1 aligns across 7 bases. Germline V gene data show CDR1 as SGDLS and CDR2 as YYNGEE. The CDR3 is 12 amino acids. After removal of 3 bases from V and 9 bases from J, the junction contained 3 bases not matched to a gene.

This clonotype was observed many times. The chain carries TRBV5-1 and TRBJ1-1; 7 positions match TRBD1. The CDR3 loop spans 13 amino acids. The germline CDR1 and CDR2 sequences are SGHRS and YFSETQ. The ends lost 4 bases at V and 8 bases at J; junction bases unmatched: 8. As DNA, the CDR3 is TGCGCCAGCAGCAAGACAGGGTATTCCGAAGCTTTCTTT. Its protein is CASSKTGYSEAFF.

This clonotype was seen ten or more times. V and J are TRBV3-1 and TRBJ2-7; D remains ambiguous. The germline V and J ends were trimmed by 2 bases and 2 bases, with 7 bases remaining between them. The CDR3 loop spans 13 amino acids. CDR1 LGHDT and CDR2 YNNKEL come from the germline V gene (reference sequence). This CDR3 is CASSQLAAYEQYF. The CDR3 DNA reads TGTGCCAGCAGCCAACTTGCCGCCTACGAGCAGTACTTC.

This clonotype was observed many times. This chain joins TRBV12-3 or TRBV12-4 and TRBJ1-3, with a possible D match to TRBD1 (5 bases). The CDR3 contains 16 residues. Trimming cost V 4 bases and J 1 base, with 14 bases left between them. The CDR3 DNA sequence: TGTGCCAGCAGTTCGGGACGCGACGGGTCTGGAAACACCATATATTTT. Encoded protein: CASSSGRDGSGNTIYF.